This T cell receptor beta chain was found in a study of blood T cell repertoires in COVID-19. Study summary: Acute-phase and convalescent COVID-19 samples originated in the United States, Italy and Spain. PBMCs, B-cell-depleted T cells, or T cells were the source of the cDNA or gDNA that made up the material.

In the source study's methods: Quantification of nucleated cells was approximated via reference gene primer amplification. Sequencing used immunoSEQ multiplex PCR; TCRdb keeps in-frame clones, though not all of them. The V and J calls and clone size come from that table; D and trimming were worked out from the DNA. Of tens of thousands of clones in the sample, roughly 80% were seen once. Trimming pared 4 bases from V and 5 bases from J, leaving 5 bases between. The CDR3 has 11 amino acids. Germline CDR1 reads ENHRY; CDR2 reads SYGVKD. The TCR was taken from a human donor in a cohort sampled during active or convalescent COVID-19. The sample was peripheral blood. The genes are TRBV10-3 and TRBJ1-2; D uncertain. CDR3 nucleotides: TGTGCCATCAGTGGAGCATATGGCTACACCTTC. The encoded protein is CAISGAYGYTF.